Detailed here is one T cell receptor beta chain. Its antigen is currently unknown. This entry is derived from a study of blood T cells in healthy people across ages. Whole-study results and caveats: TCR beta diversity, measured per million T cells, fell in a roughly linear way with age.

For the second PCR, which ran for about 7 to 11 cycles, a sample-barcoded 5' primer and a J-beta primer mix were used. Every individual sample yielded 2.5 million or more paired-end reads (each containing CDR3). TCRdb re-analysed the 5' RACE reads in MiXCR, keeping a single row per CDR3 protein. Found here are 850,000 or so distinct CDR3 sequences, more than 25% of them singletons; the top ten hold 17%. Trimming took 4 bases from V and 9 from J; bases not matched to a gene: 7. This CDR3 region has 14 residues. The V gene's germline CDR1 is SGHTA and CDR2 FQGNSA. Healthy Caucasians from Russia aged about 6 to 100 served as donors. No fewer than 6 micrograms of total RNA were isolated from every sample.

Input material: blood. This sequence was found in a woman older than 75 in good health. The chain joins TRBV7-2 to TRBJ2-3; 10 bases line up with TRBD2. The CDR3, as DNA: TGTGCCAGCAGCTGGGGACTAGCGCCGTCGACGCAGTATTTT. Its translation: CASSWGLAPSTQYF.